This TCR beta chain was observed in a study of T-cell reconstitution after alpha-beta-depleted transplantation in children. Study-wide points: Expanded graft clones numbering several hundred reportedly gave rise to alpha-beta T cells about two months after transplant.

A TCRbeta library incorporating unique molecular identifiers was prepared. TCRdb re-analysed the PCR reads in MiXCR, keeping a single row per CDR3 protein. The data hold a few hundred thousand distinct CDR3 sequences, with roughly 13% observed a single time. Only a few counts were recorded for this clonotype. Its antigen is unidentified. Germline CDR1 and CDR2: MNHEY and SVGAGI. The CDR3 spans 14 residues. V was clipped by 4 bases and J by 2 bases, with 11 bases between them. This clonotype originated in a male patient aged 10 to 17 who had a stem cell transplant for acute myeloid leukemia, so the T cells may come from the graft donor. Sequencing was performed on PBMCs, mostly from graft donor cells, taken 360 days after TCRalphabeta/CD19-depleted stem cell transplant. The chain couples TRBV6-5 to TRBJ1-2; tentatively, D is TRBD1 (5 bases). CDR3: CASSSGRQNYGYTF. The CDR3 bases are TGTGCCAGCAGTTCCGGTCGACAGAACTATGGCTACACCTTC.